Each of the 7 T cell receptor beta chains below was sequenced from the same sample in a study of blood T cell repertoires in COVID-19. Sequenced by immunoSEQ multiplex PCR; TCRdb stores in-frame clones only, minus some. The repertoire holds 200,000 or so clones, 84% seen once, with about 20% in the top ten. Sequencing input: peripheral blood. Receptor source: a human donor in a cohort sampled during active COVID-19.

J is TRBJ2-3 and V is TRBV13; D is ambiguous. This CDR3 has 16 amino acids. V was clipped by 5 bases and J by 4 bases, with 19 bases between them. Per the germline V gene, CDR1 is PRHDT and CDR2 is FYEKMQ (reference sequence). This CDR3 is CASSPPDTAGADTQYF. The CDR3 DNA follows: TGTGCCAGCAGCCCACCCGACACAGCAGGCGCAGATACGCAGTATTTT. The entire variable domain, with the rest obtained from reference TRBV13 and TRBJ2-3, is as follows: AAGVIQSPRHLIKEKRETATLKCYPIPRHDTVYWYQQGPGQDPQFLISFYEKMQSDKGSIPDRFSAQQFSDYHSELNMSSLELGDSALYFCASSPPDTAGADTQYFGPGTRLTVL.

The chain combines TRBV2 with TRBJ1-5, with a weak D call TRBD1 (5 bases). Trimming shortened V by 6 bases and J by 5 bases, and 14 bases separated the two germline ends. The CDR3 length is 14 residues. The germline V gene has CDR1 SNHLY and CDR2 FYNNEI. The CDR3, as DNA: TGTGCCAGCAGGGGGCAGGGCTTGTATCAGCCCCAGCATTTT. Amino acid sequence: CASRGQGLYQPQHF. The full variable domain, in which reference TRBV2 and TRBJ1-5 provide the parts outside the CDR3, is EPEVTQTPSHQVTQMGQEVILRCVPISNHLYFYWYRQILGQKVEFLVSFYNNEISEKSEIFDDQFSVERPDGSNFTLKIRSTKLEDSAMYFCASRGQGLYQPQHFGDGTRLSIL.

DNA of the CDR3: TGTGCCAGTAGTCCGGGGACAGAGATTAATTCACCCCTCCACTTT. Translated, it gives CASSPGTEINSPLHF. The rearrangement joins TRBV19 to TRBJ1-6, with 7 bases aligning to TRBD1. The trim removed 5 bases at V and 6 bases at J, leaving 7 bases unmatched. Germline CDR1 reads LNHDA; CDR2 reads SQIVND (reference sequence). The CDR3 has 15 residues. Variable domain in full (rest from reference TRBV19 and TRBJ1-6): DGGITQSPKYLFRKEGQNVTLSCEQNLNHDAMYWYRQDPGQGLRLIYYSQIVNDFQKGDIAEGYSVSREKKESFPLTVTSAQKNPTAFYLCASSPGTEINSPLHFGNGTRLTVT.

The chain has TRBV2 and TRBJ1-6, with 7 positions matching TRBD1. The germline CDR1 and CDR2 sequences are SNHLY and FYNNEI. J was trimmed by 0 bases and V by 5 bases; bases with no gene match: 10. This CDR3 comprises 18 residues. CDR3 coding DNA: TGTGCCAGCAGTCTAAGGGGACAGCGAAGCTCCTATAATTCACCCCTCCACTTT. Protein product: CASSLRGQRSSYNSPLHF.

Note on this clone: The junction departs from the called germline gene at one end, perhaps through a read error. This rearrangement joins TRBV7-8 to TRBJ1-1, with no clear D. Germline V gene data show CDR1 as SGHVS and CDR2 as FQNEAQ. The CDR3 sequence is 14 residues long. CDR3 sequence reads: CASSAIPGNPEAFF. The CDR3 bases are TGTGCCAGCAGCGCAATCCCGGGGAACCCTGAAGCTTTCTTT.

This chain uses TRBV4-2 with TRBJ1-5, with D possibly TRBD1 on 6 matching bases. The germline V gene encodes CDR1 LGHNA and CDR2 YNFKEQ. CDR3 length: 14 amino acids. Trimming stripped 1 base from V and 6 bases from J, with 10 bases between. CDR3 coding DNA: TGTGCCAGCAGCCAAGCGGGCAGGGGTCAGCCCCAGCATTTT. Amino acid sequence: CASSQAGRGQPQHF.

The chain employs TRBV15 and TRBJ2-2, with 8 bases lining up with TRBD1. CDR1 LNHNV and CDR2 YYDKDF come from the germline V gene (reference sequence). This CDR3 spans 16 amino acids. Trimming removed 6 bases from V and 1 base from J; junction bases left unmatched: 7. CDR3 protein: CATRESGTGNTGELFF. The CDR3 DNA sequence: TGTGCCACCAGAGAATCCGGGACAGGGAACACCGGGGAGCTGTTTTTT.